The sequence of this T cell receptor beta chain was determined in a study of T cells in Graves' hyperthyroidism and ophthalmopathy. There are many counts of this clonotype. Germline CDR1 is SGHVS and CDR2 is FQNEAQ. The V and J ends lost 1 base and 3 bases respectively, with 7 bases between them. This CDR3 spans 14 amino acids. What was amplified from RNA transcripts were TCR beta CDR3 regions. The TCR CDR3 first-round RT-PCR relied on the HTBI primer set. TCRdb analysed the multiplex PCR reads with MiXCR anew, one entry per CDR3 protein. The repertoire holds under 650,000 distinct CDR3 sequences, with roughly 15% as singletons.

The rearrangement uses TRBV7-8 and TRBJ2-1; D is unclear. Sequencing input: blood. The TCR sequence derives from a woman younger than 45 with Graves' hyperthyroidism. The CDR3 sequence: CASSLVLIYNEQFF. Written as DNA, the CDR3 is TGTGCCAGCAGCTTAGTACTCATCTACAATGAGCAGTTCTTC.